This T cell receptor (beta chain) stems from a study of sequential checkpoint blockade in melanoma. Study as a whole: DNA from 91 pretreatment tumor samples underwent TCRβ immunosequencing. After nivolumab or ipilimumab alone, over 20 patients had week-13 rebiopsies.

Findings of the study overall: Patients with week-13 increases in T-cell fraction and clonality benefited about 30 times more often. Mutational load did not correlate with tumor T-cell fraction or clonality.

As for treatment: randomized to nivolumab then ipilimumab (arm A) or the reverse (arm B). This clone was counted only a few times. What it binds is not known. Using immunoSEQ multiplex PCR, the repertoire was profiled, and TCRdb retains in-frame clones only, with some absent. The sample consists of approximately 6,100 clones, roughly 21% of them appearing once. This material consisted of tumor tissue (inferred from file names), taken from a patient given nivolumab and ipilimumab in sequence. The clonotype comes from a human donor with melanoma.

This CDR3 is CASSKNTEAFF. CDR3 coding DNA: TGTGCCAGCAGTAAGAACACTGAAGCTTTCTTT. The rearrangement joins TRBV6-7 to TRBJ1-1; D is uncertain. TRBV6-7 is classed as an ORF, of uncertain function. The CDR3 length is 11 residues. Trimming pared 5 bases from V and 1 base from J, leaving 2 bases between.